This note documents a single T cell receptor (beta chain) sequence. Its antigen target is currently unknown. CDR1 and CDR2 are drawn from the germline V gene: ENHRY, SYGVKD. The CDR3 runs 13 residues from the cysteine to the phenylalanine. DNA was not recorded. This specimen belongs to a study of T cells expressing NK-cell markers (dated by TCRdb to the early 2020s). Study-level background: About eight donors provided sorted CD3+CD56+NKG2C+, CD3+CD56+NKG2C- and CD3+CD56-NKG2C+ T-cell subsets, whose TCR beta-chain repertoires were profiled. Of the eight sequenced donors, seven were found to be HCMV-seropositive and one was found to be HCMV-seronegative. The study sequenced eight donors, all healthy volunteers chosen at random: three men and five women. Illumina HiSeq 2000/2500, MiSeq or NextSeq was used to sequence libraries as 2 x 150 bp reads.

Reads for this sample came from an Illumina HiSeq 2000. TCR beta cDNA libraries were prepared using 5'RACE template switching, which introduced a universal primer site and unique molecular identifiers. cDNA synthesis was primed from the TCR beta constant segment and was followed by two successive PCR amplification steps. In the authors' own workflow: Reads were demultiplexed and grouped by UMI with MIGEC, and clonotypes were assembled and quantified with MiTCR. To remove erroneous sequences, TCR cDNA sequences were retained only when supported by two or more reads. The tcR package was used for downstream repertoire analysis, with clonotypes matched between fractions based on CDR3 nucleotide sequence plus V segment. VDJmatch was used to annotate antigen specificity against VDJdb, with one amino acid substitution in CDR3 permitted. TCRdb reprocessed the reads, so every CDR3 protein sequence counts as one entry and DNA is not shown. These V and J calls originate from TCRdb's pipeline instead of the authors' own analysis. The table for this sample records 130,000 to 150,000 distinct CDR3 sequences. Roughly 12% of the sample is in the top ten clones.

Study-wide conclusions, independent of this receptor: In five to seven donors, the dominant CD3+CD56+NKG2C+ clonotypes were among the top 10 CD8+ clonotypes and accounted for about 1.0-8% of CD8+ T cells. Those dominant clonotypes were again the most abundant among CD3+CD56-NKG2C+ cells in a handful of donors, at about 25-60.1%. It remained unclear whether the expanded NKG2C-expressing T cell clones were specific for HCMV antigens.

HCMV-specific IgG was detected in serum with a commercial ELISA kit to determine HCMV serostatus. Ficoll density gradient centrifugation was used to isolate peripheral blood mononuclear cells from blood. This chain joins TRBV10-3 to TRBJ1-1; TCRdb designates TRBD1, a call that cannot be tested without DNA. The receptor's source is a man younger than 35 in good health. Donor details come from another sample of the same person, matched by shared clones. Sequenced sample: blood T cells: a sorted CD56 or NKG2C T cell subset, CD4+ or CD8+ T cells, or bulk PBMC T cells (not recorded which). The CDR3 region has the sequence CAIKIQGATEAFF.